The T cell receptor beta chain under discussion was sequenced for a study of PD-L1 blockade in urothelial cancer. Study context: Male sex and bladder-origin urothelial cancer characterized about nine tenths of the roughly 29 patients. Blood was subjected to analysis at 3 weeks (second dose) and 6 weeks following treatment start. Findings and caveats of the study: The study found that durable-benefit patients expanded tumor-associated blood clones more at 3 weeks.

Details on this clone: What it binds is unknown.

Assay: immunoSEQ multiplex PCR; the TCRdb copy retains only in-frame clones and omits some. The sample includes some 100,000 clones, around 93% of them seen just once. Specimen: PBMCs, collected around atezolizumab (anti-PD-L1) treatment. The TCR sequence derives from a woman older than 75 with urothelial cancer.

CDR3 nucleotides: TGCGCCAGCAGTGAGTCGAGGACACCGGGAAAACTGTTTTTT. Translated, it gives CASSESRTPGKLFF. V and J are TRBV10-1 and TRBJ1-4, with D maybe TRBD1 (5 bases). Germline V gene data show CDR1 as WNHNN and CDR2 as SYGVQD (reference sequence). This CDR3 region has 14 residues. Trimming stripped 0 bases from V and 10 bases from J, with 12 bases between.